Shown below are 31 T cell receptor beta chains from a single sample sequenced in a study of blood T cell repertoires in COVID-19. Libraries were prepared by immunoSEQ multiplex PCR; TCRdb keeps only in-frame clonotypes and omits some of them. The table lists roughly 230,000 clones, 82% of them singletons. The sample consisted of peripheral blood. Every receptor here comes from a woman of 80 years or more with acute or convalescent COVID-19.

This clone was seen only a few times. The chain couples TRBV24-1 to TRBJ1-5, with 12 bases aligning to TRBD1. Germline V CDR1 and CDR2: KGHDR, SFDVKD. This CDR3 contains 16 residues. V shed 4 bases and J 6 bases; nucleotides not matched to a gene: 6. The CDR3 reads CATSDSGTGGFQPQHF. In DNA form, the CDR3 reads TGTGCCACCAGTGACTCCGGGACAGGGGGCTTTCAGCCCCAGCATTTT.

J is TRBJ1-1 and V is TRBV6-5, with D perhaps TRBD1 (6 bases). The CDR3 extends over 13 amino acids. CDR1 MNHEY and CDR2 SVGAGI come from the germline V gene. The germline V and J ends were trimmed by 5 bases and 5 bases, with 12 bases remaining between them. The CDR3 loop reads CASSNGQTTEAFF. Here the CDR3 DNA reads TGTGCCAGCAGTAACGGACAGACTACTGAAGCTTTCTTT.

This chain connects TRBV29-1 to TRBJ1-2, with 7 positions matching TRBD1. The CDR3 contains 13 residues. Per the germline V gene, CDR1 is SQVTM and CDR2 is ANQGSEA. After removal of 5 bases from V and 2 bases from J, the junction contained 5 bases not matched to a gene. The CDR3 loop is CSVQTGYNYGYTF. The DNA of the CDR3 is TGCAGCGTTCAGACAGGGTACAACTATGGCTACACCTTC.

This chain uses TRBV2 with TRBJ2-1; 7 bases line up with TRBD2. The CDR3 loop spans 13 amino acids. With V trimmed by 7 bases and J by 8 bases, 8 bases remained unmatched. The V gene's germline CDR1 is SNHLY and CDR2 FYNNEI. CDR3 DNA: TGTGCCAGCACTAACCTGCGGGGGTATGAGCAGTTCTTC. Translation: CASTNLRGYEQFF.

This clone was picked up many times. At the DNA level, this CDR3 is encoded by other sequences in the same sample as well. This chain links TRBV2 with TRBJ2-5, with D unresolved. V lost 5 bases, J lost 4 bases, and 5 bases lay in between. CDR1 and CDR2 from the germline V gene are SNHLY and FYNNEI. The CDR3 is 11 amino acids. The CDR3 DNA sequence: TGTGCCAGCAGTCCCTTAGAGACCCAGTACTTC. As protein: CASSPLETQYF.

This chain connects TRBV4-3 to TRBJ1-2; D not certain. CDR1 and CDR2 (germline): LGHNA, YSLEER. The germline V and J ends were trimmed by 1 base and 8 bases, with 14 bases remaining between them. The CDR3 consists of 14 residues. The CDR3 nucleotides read TGCGCCAGCAGCCAAGTCAGGCAGACTATAGGCTACACCTTC. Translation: CASSQVRQTIGYTF.

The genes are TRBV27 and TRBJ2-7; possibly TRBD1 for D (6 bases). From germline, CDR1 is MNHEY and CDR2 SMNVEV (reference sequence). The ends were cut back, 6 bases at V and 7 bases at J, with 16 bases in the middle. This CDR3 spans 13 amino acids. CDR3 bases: TGTGCCAGCAGCTCGACAGGCCGTGGGGAGCAGTACTTC. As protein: CASSSTGRGEQYF.

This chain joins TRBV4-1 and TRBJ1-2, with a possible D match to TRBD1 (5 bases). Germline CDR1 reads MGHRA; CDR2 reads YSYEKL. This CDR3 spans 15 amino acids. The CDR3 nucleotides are TGCCCCCGCAGCCACGACGGGGGGATTAACTATGGCTACACCTTC. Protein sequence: CPRSHDGGINYGYTF.

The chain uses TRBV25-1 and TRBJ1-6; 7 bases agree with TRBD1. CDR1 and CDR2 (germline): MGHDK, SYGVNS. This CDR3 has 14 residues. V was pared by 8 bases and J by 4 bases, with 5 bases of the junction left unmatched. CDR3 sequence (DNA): TGTGCCAGCCAACAGACAGGGTATAATTCACCCCTCCACTTT. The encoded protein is CASQQTGYNSPLHF.

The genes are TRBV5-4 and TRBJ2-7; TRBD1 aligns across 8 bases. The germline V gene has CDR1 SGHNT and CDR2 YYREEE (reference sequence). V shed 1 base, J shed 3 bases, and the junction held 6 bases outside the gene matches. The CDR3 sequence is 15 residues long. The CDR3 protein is CASSLPGTGVYEQYF. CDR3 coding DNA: TGTGCCAGCAGCTTGCCCGGGACAGGAGTCTACGAGCAGTACTTC.

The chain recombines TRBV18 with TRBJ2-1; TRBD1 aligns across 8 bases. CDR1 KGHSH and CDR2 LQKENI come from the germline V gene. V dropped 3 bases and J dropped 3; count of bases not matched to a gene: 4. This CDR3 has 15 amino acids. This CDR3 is CASSPTGQDYNEQFF. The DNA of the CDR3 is TGTGCCAGCTCACCCACGGGACAGGACTACAATGAGCAGTTCTTC.

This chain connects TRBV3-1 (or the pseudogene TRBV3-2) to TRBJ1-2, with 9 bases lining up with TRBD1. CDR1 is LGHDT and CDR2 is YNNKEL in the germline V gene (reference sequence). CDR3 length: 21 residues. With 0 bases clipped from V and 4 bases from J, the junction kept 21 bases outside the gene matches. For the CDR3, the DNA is TGTGCCAGCAGCCAAGATAACCCCTCTTTTTCACCGGGACAGGGCTTCTATGGCTACACCTTC. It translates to CASSQDNPSFSPGQGFYGYTF.

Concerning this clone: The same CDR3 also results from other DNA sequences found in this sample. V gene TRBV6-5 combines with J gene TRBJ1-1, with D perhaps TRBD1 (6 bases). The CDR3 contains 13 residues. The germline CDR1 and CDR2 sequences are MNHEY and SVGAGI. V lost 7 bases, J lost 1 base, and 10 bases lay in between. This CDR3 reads CASTLDRNTEAFF. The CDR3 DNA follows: TGTGCCAGCACTTTGGACAGGAACACTGAAGCTTTCTTT.

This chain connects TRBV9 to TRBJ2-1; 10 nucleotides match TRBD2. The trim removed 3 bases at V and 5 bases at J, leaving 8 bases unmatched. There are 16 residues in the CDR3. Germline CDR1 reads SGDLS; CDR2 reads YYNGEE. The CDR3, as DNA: TGTGCCAGCAGCGCCTCCCTAGCGGGGGAGGACAATGAGCAGTTCTTC. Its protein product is CASSASLAGEDNEQFF. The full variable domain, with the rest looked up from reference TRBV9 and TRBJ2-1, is DSGVTQTPKHLITATGQRVTLRCSPRSGDLSVYWYQQSLDQGLQFLIQYYNGEERAKGNILERFSAQQFPDLHSELNLSSLELGDSALYFCASSASLAGEDNEQFFGPGTRLTVL.

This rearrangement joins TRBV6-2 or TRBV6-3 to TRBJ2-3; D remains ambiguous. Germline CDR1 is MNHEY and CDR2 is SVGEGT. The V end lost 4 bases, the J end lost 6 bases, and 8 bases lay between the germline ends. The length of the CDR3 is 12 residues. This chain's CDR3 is CASSFYRDTQYF. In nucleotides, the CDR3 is TGTGCCAGCAGTTTTTATCGGGATACGCAGTATTTT.

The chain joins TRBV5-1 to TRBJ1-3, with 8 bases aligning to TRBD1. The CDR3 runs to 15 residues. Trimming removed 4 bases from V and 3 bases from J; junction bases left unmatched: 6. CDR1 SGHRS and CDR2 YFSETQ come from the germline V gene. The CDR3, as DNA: TGCGCCAGCAGCGGACCGGGACAGGTTGGAAACACCATATATTTT. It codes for CASSGPGQVGNTIYF.

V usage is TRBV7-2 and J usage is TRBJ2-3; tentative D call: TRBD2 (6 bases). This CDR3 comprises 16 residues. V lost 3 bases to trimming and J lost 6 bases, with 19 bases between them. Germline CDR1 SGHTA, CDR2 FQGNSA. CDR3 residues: CASSLTAGLPPDTQYF. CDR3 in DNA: TGTGCCAGCAGCTTGACAGCGGGCCTCCCGCCGGATACGCAGTATTTT.

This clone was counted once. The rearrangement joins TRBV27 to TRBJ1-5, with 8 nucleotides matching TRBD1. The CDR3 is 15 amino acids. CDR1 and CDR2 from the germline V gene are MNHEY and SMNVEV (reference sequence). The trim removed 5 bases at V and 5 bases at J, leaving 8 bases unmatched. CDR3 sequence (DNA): TGTGCCAGCAGTCCAGCGGACAGGGCAGATCAGCCCCAGCATTTT. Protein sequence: CASSPADRADQPQHF.

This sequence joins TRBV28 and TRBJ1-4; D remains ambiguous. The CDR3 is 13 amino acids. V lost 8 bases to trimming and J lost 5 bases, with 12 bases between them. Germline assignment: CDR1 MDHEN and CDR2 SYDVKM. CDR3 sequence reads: CASGLNRNEKLFF. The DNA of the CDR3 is TGTGCCAGCGGGCTTAATAGGAATGAAAAACTGTTTTTT.

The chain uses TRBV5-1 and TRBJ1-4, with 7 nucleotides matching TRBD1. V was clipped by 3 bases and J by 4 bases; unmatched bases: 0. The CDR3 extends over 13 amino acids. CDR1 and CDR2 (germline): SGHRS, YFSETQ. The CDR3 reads CASSWDSNEKLFF. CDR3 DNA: TGCGCCAGCAGCTGGGACAGTAATGAAAAACTGTTTTTT.

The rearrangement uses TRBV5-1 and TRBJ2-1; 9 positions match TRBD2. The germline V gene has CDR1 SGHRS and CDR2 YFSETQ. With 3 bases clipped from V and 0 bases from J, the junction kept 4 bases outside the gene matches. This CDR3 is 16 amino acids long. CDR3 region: CASSYSSGASYNEQFF. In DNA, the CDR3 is TGCGCCAGCAGCTACTCTAGCGGGGCCTCCTACAATGAGCAGTTCTTC. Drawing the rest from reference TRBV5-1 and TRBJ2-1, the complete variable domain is KAGVTQTPRYLIKTRGQQVTLSCSPISGHRSVSWYQQTPGQGLQFLFEYFSETQRNKGNFPGRFSGRQFSNSRSEMNVSTLELGDSALYLCASSYSSGASYNEQFFGPGTRLTVL.

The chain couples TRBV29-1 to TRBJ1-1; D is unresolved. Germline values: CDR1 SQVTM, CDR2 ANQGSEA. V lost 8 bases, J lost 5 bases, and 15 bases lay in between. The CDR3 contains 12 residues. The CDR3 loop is CSFLKRRTEAFF. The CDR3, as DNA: TGCAGCTTCCTCAAGCGGAGGACTGAAGCTTTCTTT.

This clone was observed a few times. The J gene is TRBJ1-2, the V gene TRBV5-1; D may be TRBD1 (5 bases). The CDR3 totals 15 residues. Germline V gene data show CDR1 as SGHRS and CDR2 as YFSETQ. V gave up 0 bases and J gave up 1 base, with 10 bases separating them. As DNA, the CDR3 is TGCGCCAGCAGCTTGGGGGGCCCTGATAACTATGGCTACACCTTC. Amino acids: CASSLGGPDNYGYTF.

The CDR3 spells CSASLLAGSEIAKNIQYF. CDR3 nucleotide sequence: TGCAGTGCTAGTTTACTAGCGGGGTCAGAAATAGCCAAAAACATTCAGTACTTC. This chain uses TRBV20-1 with TRBJ2-4; 10 bases align to TRBD2. The J segment lost 0 bases and the V segment lost 3 bases, leaving 11 bases of the junction unmatched. Germline V gene data show CDR1 as DFQATT and CDR2 as SNEGSKA (reference sequence). The CDR3 contains 18 residues.

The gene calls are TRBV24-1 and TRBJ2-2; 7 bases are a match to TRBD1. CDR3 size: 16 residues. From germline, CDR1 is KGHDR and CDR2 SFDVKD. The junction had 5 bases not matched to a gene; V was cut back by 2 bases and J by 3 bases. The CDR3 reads CATSDSTGPDTGELFF. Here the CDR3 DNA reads TGTGCCACCAGTGATTCGACAGGGCCGGACACCGGGGAGCTGTTTTTT.

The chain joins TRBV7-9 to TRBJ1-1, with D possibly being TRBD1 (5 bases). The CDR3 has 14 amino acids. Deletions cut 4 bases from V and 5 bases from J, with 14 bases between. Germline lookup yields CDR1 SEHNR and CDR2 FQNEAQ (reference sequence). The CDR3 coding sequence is TGTGCCAGCAGCTCCCTGGGCAGGGCGACTGAAGCTTTCTTT. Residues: CASSSLGRATEAFF.

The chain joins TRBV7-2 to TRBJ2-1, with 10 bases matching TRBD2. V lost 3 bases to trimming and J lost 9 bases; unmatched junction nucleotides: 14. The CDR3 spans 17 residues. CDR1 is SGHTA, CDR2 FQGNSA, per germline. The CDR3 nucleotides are TGTGCCAGCAGCTTTAGCCTCGCCGGGAGCGGGGGGGCTGAGCAGTTCTTC. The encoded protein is CASSFSLAGSGGAEQFF.

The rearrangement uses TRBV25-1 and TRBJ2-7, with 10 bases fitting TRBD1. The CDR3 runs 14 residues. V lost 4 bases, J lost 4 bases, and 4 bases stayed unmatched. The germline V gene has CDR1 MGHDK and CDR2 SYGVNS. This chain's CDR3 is CASSVPGQGYEQYF. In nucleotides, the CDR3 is TGTGCCAGCAGTGTGCCGGGACAGGGGTACGAGCAGTACTTC.

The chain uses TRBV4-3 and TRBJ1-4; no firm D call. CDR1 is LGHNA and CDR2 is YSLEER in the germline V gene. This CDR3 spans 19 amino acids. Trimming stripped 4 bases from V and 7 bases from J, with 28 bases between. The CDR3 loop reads CASSLSGSKAARASEKLFF. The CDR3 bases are TGCGCCAGCAGCCTGTCCGGCAGTAAAGCGGCGAGGGCTAGTGAAAAACTGTTTTTT.

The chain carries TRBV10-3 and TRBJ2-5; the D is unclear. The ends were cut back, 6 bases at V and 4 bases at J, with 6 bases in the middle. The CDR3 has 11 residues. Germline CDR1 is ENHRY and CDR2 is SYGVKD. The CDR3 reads CAISLLETQYF. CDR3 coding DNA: TGTGCCATCAGCCTCCTAGAGACCCAGTACTTC.

The CDR3 coding sequence is TGTGCCAGCAGTTTAGCTCCTACTAGCAATCAGCCCCAGCATTTT. It is translated as CASSLAPTSNQPQHF. The chain employs TRBV28 and TRBJ1-5; no clear D gene. V was cut by 2 bases and J by 0 bases, with 8 bases left in between. This CDR3 is 15 amino acids long. Germline CDR1 and CDR2: MDHEN and SYDVKM.